This T cell receptor beta chain appears in the sequencing data of a study of blood T cell repertoires in COVID-19. In the original processing: Reference gene primer amplification gave nucleated cell count estimates. Clones were sequenced by immunoSEQ multiplex PCR, and TCRdb holds only the in-frame ones, with some missing. V and J calls plus clone size are reproduced from that table; the DNA served to infer D and trimming. The sample holds roughly 70,000 clones, around 81% seen once. CDR3 size: 18 residues. V trimming: 0 bases; J trimming: 5 bases; junction bases outside the gene matches: 11. Germline values: CDR1 MGHRA, CDR2 YSYEKL.

The specimen sequenced was peripheral blood. The TCR sequence derives from a human donor in a cohort sampled during active COVID-19. This rearrangement joins TRBV4-1 to TRBJ2-1, with 9 bases that match TRBD2. The CDR3 nucleotides are TGCGCCAGCAGCCAAGATAAGAAACGCGGGGGGGCGGACAATGAGCAGTTCTTC. Translating gives CASSQDKKRGGADNEQFF.